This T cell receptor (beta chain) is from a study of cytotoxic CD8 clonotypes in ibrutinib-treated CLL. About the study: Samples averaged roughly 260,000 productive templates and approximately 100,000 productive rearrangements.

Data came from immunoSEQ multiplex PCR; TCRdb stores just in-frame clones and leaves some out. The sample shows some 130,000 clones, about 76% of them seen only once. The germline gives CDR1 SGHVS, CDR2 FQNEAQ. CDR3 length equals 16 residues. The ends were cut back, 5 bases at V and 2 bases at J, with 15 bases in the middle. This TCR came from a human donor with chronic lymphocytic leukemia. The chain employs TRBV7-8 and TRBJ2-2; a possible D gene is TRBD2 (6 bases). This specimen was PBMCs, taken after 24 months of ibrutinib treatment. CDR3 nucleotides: TGTGCCAGCAGCCCTCGGGGGTACCTAAACACCGGGGAGCTGTTTTTT. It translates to CASSPRGYLNTGELFF.